The source of this TCR beta chain is a study of T cell repertoires in cytomegalovirus infection. About the research overall: From public TCR beta signatures came an indication of both CMV infection and matching HLA type. Overall study results and limits: The ex vivo response showed dominance by HLA-C-restricted CMV-specific TCR beta clonotypes.

About this clonotype itself: Its antigen remains unknown.

From the reads, TCRdb called clonotypes with MiXCR, one entry per CDR3 protein. This table has fewer than 550,000 distinct CDR3 sequences, approximately 31% appearing once. CDR1 and CDR2 (germline): MDHEN, SYDVKM. There are 16 residues in the CDR3. Trimming removed 1 base from V and 0 bases from J; junction bases left unmatched: 4. The source is a human donor in good health (CMV status not recorded). Some clones in this sample may be carry-over from other donors' samples. Input material: PBMCs. This chain links TRBV28 with TRBJ2-7; TRBD2 matches at 9 bases. CDR3 in amino acids: CASSLLAGDSSYEQYF. The CDR3 bases are TGTGCCAGCAGTTTATTAGCGGGGGACAGCTCCTACGAGCAGTACTTC.